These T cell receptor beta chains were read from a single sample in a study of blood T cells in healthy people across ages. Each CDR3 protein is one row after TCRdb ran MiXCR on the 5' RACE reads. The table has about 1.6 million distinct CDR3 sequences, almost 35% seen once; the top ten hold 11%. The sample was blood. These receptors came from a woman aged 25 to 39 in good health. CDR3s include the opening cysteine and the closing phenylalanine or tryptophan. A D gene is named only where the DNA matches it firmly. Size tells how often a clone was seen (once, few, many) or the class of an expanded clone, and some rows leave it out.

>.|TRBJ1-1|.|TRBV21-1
TGTGCCAGCAGCCCTTGCCGGGACAGATACACTGAAGCTTTCTTT
CASSPCRDRYTEAFF
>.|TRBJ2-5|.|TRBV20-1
TGCAGTGCTAGAGAATGGCAGGGTGGCTACGAGCGGTACTTC
CSAREWQGGYERYF
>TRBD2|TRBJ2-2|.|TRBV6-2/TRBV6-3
TGTGCCAGCAGTATGACTAGCGGCACCGGGGAGCTGTTTTTT
CASSMTSGTGELFF
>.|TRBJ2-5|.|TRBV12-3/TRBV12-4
TGTGCCAGCAGTTTCACTTCGGGGGCCTACCGCGGGGAAGAGACCCAGTACTTC
CASSFTSGAYRGEETQYF
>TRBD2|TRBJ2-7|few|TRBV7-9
TGTGCCAGCAGCTGGAGACTAGCGGGAGGGAACTCCTACGAGCAGTACTTC
CASSWRLAGGNSYEQYF
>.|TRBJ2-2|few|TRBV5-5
TGTGCCAGCAGCTTGTTAGCCAGTAACACCGGGGAGCTGTTTTTT
CASSLLASNTGELFF
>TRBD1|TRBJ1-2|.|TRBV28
TGTGCCAGCAGTGGACAGGGGAGAAACTATGGCTACACCTTC
CASSGQGRNYGYTF
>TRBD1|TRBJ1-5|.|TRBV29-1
TGCAACGCCCAAGACAGGGATCGGCCCCAGCATTTT
CNAQDRDRPQHF
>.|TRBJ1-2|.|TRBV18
TGTGCCAGCTCACCCAAGGGTGCGAACTATGGCTACACCTTC
CASSPKGANYGYTF
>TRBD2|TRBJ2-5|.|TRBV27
TGTGCCAGCAGTTTGTGGGGACTAGCGGGAAGGCAAGAGACCCAGTACTTC
CASSLWGLAGRQETQYF
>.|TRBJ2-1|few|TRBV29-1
TGCAGCGTTGTTCCCTCTCACACTATGAGGAATGAGCAGTTCTTC
CSVVPSHTMRNEQFF
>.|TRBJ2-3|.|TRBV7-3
TGTGCCAGCAGCCCCTTGTTTGACCCCTTCACAGATACGCAGTATTTT
CASSPLFDPFTDTQYF
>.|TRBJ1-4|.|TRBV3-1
TGTGCCAGCAGCCAGACCGGGGTTTGGACTAATGAAAAACTGTTTTTT
CASSQTGVWTNEKLFF
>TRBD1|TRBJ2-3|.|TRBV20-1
TGCAGTGCTAGAGATCACGGGACAGGGTCCACAGATACGCAGTATTTT
CSARDHGTGSTDTQYF
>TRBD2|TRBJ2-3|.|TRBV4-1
TGCGCCAGCAGCCACGAAAAACTAGCGGGGGGGCCTGATACGCAGTATTTT
CASSHEKLAGGPDTQYF
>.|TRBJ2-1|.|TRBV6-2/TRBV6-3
TGTGCCAGCGGCCCTCGCGGGGCAAGAGAGCAGTTCTTC
CASGPRGAREQFF